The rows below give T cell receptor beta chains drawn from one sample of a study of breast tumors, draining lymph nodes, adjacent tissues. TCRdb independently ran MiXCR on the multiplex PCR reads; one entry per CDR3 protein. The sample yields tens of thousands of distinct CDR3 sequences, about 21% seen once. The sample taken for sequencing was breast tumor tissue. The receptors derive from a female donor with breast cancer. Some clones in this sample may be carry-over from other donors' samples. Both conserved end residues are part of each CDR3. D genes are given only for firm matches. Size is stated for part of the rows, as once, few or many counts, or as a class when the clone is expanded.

TGTGCCAGTAGTACCCCGACAGGGACGAACACCGGGGAGCTGTTTTTT,CASSTPTGTNTGELFF,TRBV19,TRBJ2-2,many,TRBD1
TGTGCCAGTAGTCAACCTCGATGGGGCGGCGAAAAACTGTTTTTT,CASSQPRWGGEKLFF,TRBV19,TRBJ1-4,many,NA
TGTGCCAGCAGCTTAGCCCCGGACGGGACCTACGAGCAGTACTTC,CASSLAPDGTYEQYF,TRBV11-2,TRBJ2-7,many,NA
TGTGCCAGCAGCCAAGGGACAGGGGGCGTGCGGGACCAGGAGACCCAGTACTTC,CASSQGTGGVRDQETQYF,TRBV3-1,TRBJ2-5,few,TRBD1
TGTGCCAGCAGTTACGGTCGCGGGCTTACCTACAATGAGCAGTTCTTC,CASSYGRGLTYNEQFF,TRBV6-6,TRBJ2-1,many,NA
TGTGCCAGCAATTGGGCAGTCAATCAGCCCCAGCATTTT,CASNWAVNQPQHF,TRBV28,TRBJ1-5,few,NA
TGTGCCAGCAGCCCCCACACCGGGGAGCTGTTTTTT,CASSPHTGELFF,TRBV9,TRBJ2-2,many,NA
TGTGCCAGTAGTCCCCAGGGCCGGGCAGGTGGTTACGAGCAGTACTTC,CASSPQGRAGGYEQYF,TRBV19,TRBJ2-7,many,NA
TGTGCCAGCAGTTACGGCTCGCAAGAGACCCAGTACTTC,CASSYGSQETQYF,TRBV6-6,TRBJ2-5,many,NA
TGTGCCAGTAGTTCAGGCGGGGGGAACACCGGGGAGCTGTTTTTT,CASSSGGGNTGELFF,TRBV19,TRBJ2-2,few,TRBD2
TGCGCCAGCAGCCAAGGAGACATAAGCTCCTACAATGAGCAGTTCTTC,CASSQGDISSYNEQFF,TRBV4-1,TRBJ2-1,few,NA
TGTGCCACCAGTTCTCAGGGGACGGCCGGGGAGCTGTTTTTT,CATSSQGTAGELFF,TRBV15,TRBJ2-2,many,NA
TGTGCCAGCAGCTTAGCGCAGGGTACCTACGAGCAGTACTTC,CASSLAQGTYEQYF,TRBV11-1,TRBJ2-7,NA,NA
TGCAGTGCCAACCGCCCGGGACAGGCCCTTACTAGTGAAAAACTGTTTTTT,CSANRPGQALTSEKLFF,TRBV20-1,TRBJ1-4,many,TRBD1
TGCAGTGCTATACCAAACAGCCTTATCTACTCCTACGTCCGAAGCGAGCAGTTCTTC,CSAIPNSLIYSYVRSEQFF,TRBV20-1,TRBJ2-1,few,NA
TGTGCCAGCAGGTCCCGGGACAGGGGTCGCGAGCAGTACTTC,CASRSRDRGREQYF,TRBV28,TRBJ2-7,few,TRBD1
TGTGCCAGCAGTAGACCTCCTTACGACTACGAGCAGTACTTC,CASSRPPYDYEQYF,TRBV6-1,TRBJ2-7,medium-sized,NA
TGTGCCAGCAGCGTAGGGGTGACTAGCGGGGGCTACGAGCAGTACTTC,CASSVGVTSGGYEQYF,TRBV9,TRBJ2-7,many,TRBD2
TGTGCCAGCAGATCACAGGGGGCTAATGAGCAGTTCTTC,CASRSQGANEQFF,TRBV6-1,TRBJ2-1,many,TRBD1
TGCGCCAGCAGCTTCCAGGGGCCCTACGAGACCCAGTACTTC,CASSFQGPYETQYF,TRBV5-1,TRBJ2-5,many,NA
TGCAGTGCTAGAGATCCGGACAGAAGCTCCGAAAAACTGTTTTTT,CSARDPDRSSEKLFF,TRBV20-1,TRBJ1-4,many,NA
TGCAGCGTTGAAGGGGGGACAGGGGGCGCGACTTTCTACAATGAGCAGTTCTTC,CSVEGGTGGATFYNEQFF,TRBV29-1,TRBJ2-1,NA,TRBD1
TGTGCCAGCAGCCCCTACTCGGGGAGGGCTCAAGAGACCCAGTACTTC,CASSPYSGRAQETQYF,TRBV6-6,TRBJ2-5,NA,TRBD2
TGCGCCAGCAGCTCAGGGGACGCATTTGGCTACACCTTC,CASSSGDAFGYTF,TRBV5-1,TRBJ1-2,few,NA
TGTGCCAGCAGCTCACGGGGGGATAATTCACCCCTCCGCTTT,CASSSRGDNSPLRF,TRBV5-5,TRBJ1-6,NA,NA
TGTGCCAGCAGTCAGACAGGGGGCGGAAATGAAAAACTGTTTTTT,CASSQTGGGNEKLFF,TRBV2,TRBJ1-4,many,TRBD1
TGTGCCAGCAGCTTAGGAGGGGGGGCCTCAGATACGCAGTATTTT,CASSLGGGASDTQYF,TRBV7-2,TRBJ2-3,many,NA
TGCGCCAGCCAGCTGGGGTTCGGGGACAAAAGTGAAAAACTGTTTTTT,CASQLGFGDKSEKLFF,TRBV7-9,TRBJ1-4,NA,NA
TGCAGTGCTCGACCAACAGGGGCTAATGAAAAACTGTTTTTT,CSARPTGANEKLFF,TRBV20-1,TRBJ1-4,many,TRBD1
TGTGCCACAAAACAGCTTCTCTATGGCTACACCTTC,CATKQLLYGYTF,TRBV19,TRBJ1-2,many,NA
TGCAGTGCTAGAGCCGGGACAGGGACAAGAAGCTTCCACGAGCAGTACTTC,CSARAGTGTRSFHEQYF,TRBV20-1,TRBJ2-7,many,TRBD1
TGTGCCAGCAGCTGGGGGCCCGGACAGGGGGCTTCCTATGGCTACACCTTC,CASSWGPGQGASYGYTF,TRBV5-6,TRBJ1-2,many,TRBD1
TGTGCCAGCAGTTACTCGGGACAGGGCAATCAGCCCCAGCATTTT,CASSYSGQGNQPQHF,TRBV6-5,TRBJ1-5,many,TRBD1
TGCAGTGCTAGAGCCACAGAGGGATTGGGTGGCTACACCTTC,CSARATEGLGGYTF,TRBV20-1,TRBJ1-2,many,NA
TGTGCCTGGAGTATCAGGGTTGGCGAAAAACTGTTTTTT,CAWSIRVGEKLFF,TRBV30,TRBJ1-4,many,NA
TGTGCCATCAGTAGGCTAGCGGGAGGAACTTCCGACAATGAGCAGTTCTTC,CAISRLAGGTSDNEQFF,TRBV10-3,TRBJ2-1,medium-sized,TRBD2
TGTGCCACCGGACACCCAGCAAACACCGGGGAGCTGTTTTTT,CATGHPANTGELFF,TRBV19,TRBJ2-2,NA,NA
TGTGCCAGCAGCTTGTATCTAGCGGGGGGGAGCACAGATACGCAGTATTTT,CASSLYLAGGSTDTQYF,TRBV5-4,TRBJ2-3,few,TRBD2
TGTGCCAGCAGTTATGAGAACACCGGGGAGCTGTTTTTT,CASSYENTGELFF,TRBV27,TRBJ2-2,many,NA
TGTGCCAGCAGACAACGGGGGACCTCTAATGAAAAACTGTTTTTT,CASRQRGTSNEKLFF,TRBV27,TRBJ1-4,many,NA
TGTGCCAGCAGCGTGGGGGTTTATAGCACAGATACGCAGTATTTT,CASSVGVYSTDTQYF,TRBV9,TRBJ2-3,many,NA
TGTGCCAGCAGGACAAGCGGACCCTACGAGCAGTACTTC,CASRTSGPYEQYF,TRBV11-2,TRBJ2-7,many,NA
TGTGCCTGGAGTCGATTGCGGGACGACACTGAAGCTTTCTTT,CAWSRLRDDTEAFF,TRBV30,TRBJ1-1,NA,NA
TGTGCCAGCAGGGGGGGACAGGAGGGTGAAAAACTGTTTTTT,CASRGGQEGEKLFF,TRBV27,TRBJ1-4,few,TRBD1
TGTGCCATCAGTGGCGAGCTCACAGATACGCAGTATTTT,CAISGELTDTQYF,TRBV10-3,TRBJ2-3,many,NA
TGTGCCAGCAGCCAAGGACTAGCGGGCGGCACAGATACGCAGTATTTT,CASSQGLAGGTDTQYF,TRBV3-1,TRBJ2-3,many,TRBD2
TGTGCCAGCAGCTTAAGGCAAACCGGGGAGCTGTACTTC,CASSLRQTGELYF,TRBV7-2,TRBJ2-7,NA,NA
TGTGCCAGCAGTTTGTCTCAGCGCTATGGCTACACCTTC,CASSLSQRYGYTF,TRBV28,TRBJ1-2,few,NA
TGTGCCAGCAGGCAAAATGAGGGAGAGACCCAGTACTTC,CASRQNEGETQYF,TRBV2,TRBJ2-5,many,NA
TGTGCCAACGTGGCGGGCGATTCCTACAAGCAGTACTTC,CANVAGDSYKQYF,TRBV7-9,TRBJ2-7,NA,NA
TGTGCCAGCACCCAGTTCAGCAATCAGCCCCAGCATTTT,CASTQFSNQPQHF,TRBV6-1,TRBJ1-5,few,NA
TGTGCCAGCAGTTTCGGGAGGGGGGCGCGGGCTGAAAAACTGTTTTTT,CASSFGRGARAEKLFF,TRBV28,TRBJ1-4,many,NA
TGTGCCATCAGTGAGTCGGGAAGGGAAGGGTCACCCCTCCACTTT,CAISESGREGSPLHF,TRBV10-3,TRBJ1-6,medium-sized,NA
TGTGCCATCAGCAGGGAGGTGAACACCGGGGAGCTGTTTTTT,CAISREVNTGELFF,TRBV10-3,TRBJ2-2,many,NA
TGTGCCAGCAGAAGGAAGGACAGGGTCTACGAGCAGTACTTC,CASRRKDRVYEQYF,TRBV27,TRBJ2-7,many,TRBD1
TGTGCCAGCAGCCAAGACGGGTTCTACGAGCAGTACTTC,CASSQDGFYEQYF,TRBV4-2,TRBJ2-7,many,NA
TGTGCCAGCAGCACCCGGTCAAAGGCCTACGAGCAGTACTTC,CASSTRSKAYEQYF,TRBV13,TRBJ2-7,many,NA
TGTGCCAGCAGCCGCAGGCTCCAGACCCTAGTGGGCACAGATACGCAGTATTTT,CASSRRLQTLVGTDTQYF,TRBV3-1,TRBJ2-3,few,NA
TGTGCCAGCAGTTTTAAGGACGGGGAGTTAGCCAAAAACATTCAGTACTTC,CASSFKDGELAKNIQYF,TRBV12-3/TRBV12-4,TRBJ2-4,NA,NA
TGTGCCAGCAGCTTATCCGGGGGGGGCGGAAATACGCAGTATTTT,CASSLSGGGGNTQYF,TRBV7-3,TRBJ2-3,many,TRBD2